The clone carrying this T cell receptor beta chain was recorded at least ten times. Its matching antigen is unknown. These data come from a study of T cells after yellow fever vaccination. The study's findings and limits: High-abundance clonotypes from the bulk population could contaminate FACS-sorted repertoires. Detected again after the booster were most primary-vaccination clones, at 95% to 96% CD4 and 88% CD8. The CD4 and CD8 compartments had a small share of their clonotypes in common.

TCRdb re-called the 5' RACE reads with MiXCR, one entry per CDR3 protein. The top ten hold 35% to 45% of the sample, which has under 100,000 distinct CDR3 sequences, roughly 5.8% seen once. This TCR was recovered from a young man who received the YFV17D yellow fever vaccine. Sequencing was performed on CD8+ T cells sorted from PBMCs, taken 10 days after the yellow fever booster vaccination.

The DNA of the CDR3 is TGTGCCAGCAGCTTAGACGAGACCCAGTACTTC. Protein: CASSLDETQYF. This sequence joins TRBV11-2 and TRBJ2-5; D gene unclear. Germline assignment: CDR1 SGHAT and CDR2 FQNNGV. Trimming left V 0 bases short and J 5 bases short, with 1 base between. The CDR3 is 11 amino acids.